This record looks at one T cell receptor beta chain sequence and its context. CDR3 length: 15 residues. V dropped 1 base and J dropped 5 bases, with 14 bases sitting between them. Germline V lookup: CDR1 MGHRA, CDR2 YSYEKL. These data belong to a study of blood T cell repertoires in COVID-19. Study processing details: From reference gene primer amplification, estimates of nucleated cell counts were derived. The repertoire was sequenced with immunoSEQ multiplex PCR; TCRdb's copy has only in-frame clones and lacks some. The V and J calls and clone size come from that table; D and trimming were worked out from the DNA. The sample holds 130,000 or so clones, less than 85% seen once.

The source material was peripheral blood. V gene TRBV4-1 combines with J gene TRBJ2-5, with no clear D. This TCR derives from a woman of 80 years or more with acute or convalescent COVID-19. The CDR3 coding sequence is TGCGCCAGCAGCCAAGGTGGGCAGGTTTCTGAGACCCAGTACTTC. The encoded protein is CASSQGGQVSETQYF.